Each of the 31 T cell receptor beta chains below was sequenced from the same sample in a study of T-cell memory formation after mild COVID-19. A single record per CDR3 protein comes from TCRdb applying MiXCR to the 5' RACE reads. The profile shows about 200,000 distinct CDR3 sequences, about a sixth of them singletons. Sequencing was done on a sample of PBMCs or a T cell subset sorted from them (not recorded which). These receptors came from an adult woman who had mild COVID-19 (a few samples of this study predate the infection). Cell type and time point are not known.

This sequence joins TRBV19 and TRBJ1-1; a possible D gene is TRBD1 (6 bases). Germline V gene lookup returns CDR1 LNHDA and CDR2 SQIVND (reference sequence). Trimming stripped 5 bases from V and 1 base from J, with 17 bases between. The CDR3 runs 16 residues. The CDR3 DNA reads as TGTGCCAGTAGTCCACCTCTCGACAGGAGGAACACTGAAGCTTTCTTT. Translation: CASSPPLDRRNTEAFF. Looking up the rest from reference TRBV19 and TRBJ1-1 gives the full variable domain: DGGITQSPKYLFRKEGQNVTLSCEQNLNHDAMYWYRQDPGQGLRLIYYSQIVNDFQKGDIAEGYSVSREKKESFPLTVTSAQKNPTAFYLCASSPPLDRRNTEAFFGQGTRLTVV.

This clonotype showed up just a few times. The chain has TRBV20-1 and TRBJ2-2, with 7 bases fitting TRBD2. With 1 base clipped from V and 4 bases from J, the junction kept 3 bases outside the gene matches. The CDR3 is made up of 14 amino acids. Germline CDR1 reads DFQATT; CDR2 reads SNEGSKA (reference sequence). The CDR3 spells CSARVSSGTGELFF. The CDR3 nucleotides are TGCAGTGCTAGAGTTTCTAGCGGCACCGGGGAGCTGTTTTTT.

There are a few counts of this clonotype. This chain connects TRBV5-6 to TRBJ2-5, with 7 bases identical to TRBD1. This CDR3 spans 16 amino acids. Per the germline V gene, CDR1 is SGHDT and CDR2 is YYEEEE. The J segment lost 2 bases and the V segment lost 1 base, leaving 8 bases of the junction unmatched. The CDR3 loop is CASSLYSGTEQETQYF. The CDR3 DNA follows: TGTGCCAGCAGCTTGTATTCAGGGACAGAGCAAGAGACCCAGTACTTC.

The chain has TRBV6-5 and TRBJ1-1; D is perhaps TRBD1 (5 bases). Germline V CDR1 and CDR2: MNHEY, SVGAGI. There are 13 residues in the CDR3. V lost 3 bases, J lost 5 bases, and 10 bases lay in between. The CDR3 loop reads CASSYDSRTEAFF. The CDR3 coding sequence is TGTGCCAGCAGTTATGACAGCCGGACTGAAGCTTTCTTT.

This chain uses TRBV30 with TRBJ1-3; maybe TRBD1 (6 bases). V was shortened by 3 bases and J by 4 bases, with 7 bases between the two germline ends. The CDR3 has 12 residues. Per the germline V gene, CDR1 is GTSNPN and CDR2 is SVGIG (reference sequence). The CDR3 sequence is CAWRTGGNTIYF. The CDR3 region has the DNA TGTGCCTGGAGGACAGGAGGAAACACCATATATTTT.

This sequence joins TRBV5-1 and TRBJ1-1; D is perhaps TRBD1 (5 bases). Germline V gene sequence: CDR1 SGHRS, CDR2 YFSETQ. The CDR3 has 14 amino acids. V gave up 0 bases and J gave up 3 bases, with 9 bases separating them. In nucleotides, the CDR3 is TGCGCCAGCAGCTTGGACAGGTCGGACACTGAAGCTTTCTTT. Its protein product is CASSLDRSDTEAFF.

In this sample, this clonotype turned up a few times. The rearrangement uses TRBV7-2 and TRBJ2-4; D is possibly TRBD1 or TRBD2 (6 bases each). Germline V lookup: CDR1 SGHTA, CDR2 FQGNSA. V lost 4 bases to trimming and J lost 1 base, with 20 bases between them. The CDR3 spans 18 residues. CDR3 residues: CASSYPGWGAGAKNIQYF. For the CDR3, the DNA is TGTGCCAGCAGCTACCCCGGCTGGGGGGCGGGGGCCAAAAACATTCAGTACTTC.

In its sample, this clonotype was seen a few times. In DNA form, the CDR3 reads TGTGCCAGCAGGAAAGCGGGAGCAGGCAATGAGCAGTTCTTC. This codes for CASRKAGAGNEQFF. J is TRBJ2-1 and V is TRBV7-9, with TRBD2 matching 8 bases. V lost 6 bases and J lost 6; bases outside the gene matches: 7. Per the germline V gene, CDR1 is SEHNR and CDR2 is FQNEAQ (reference sequence). The length of the CDR3 is 14 residues.

This clonotype turned up a few times. A much more abundant neighbour one base away suggests this may be a read error. The chain carries TRBV12-3 or TRBV12-4 and TRBJ2-1; 9 bases match TRBD2. V dropped 3 bases and J dropped 10; count of bases not matched to a gene: 7. This CDR3 comprises 14 residues. DNA for the CDR3: TGTGCCAGCAGTTTCGCGGGGGGGTTTGGGGAGCAGTTCTTC. Amino acids: CASSFAGGFGEQFF.

V usage is TRBV20-1 and J usage is TRBJ2-7; D call uncertain. The CDR3 consists of 14 residues. The V and J ends lost 5 bases and 3 bases respectively, with 17 bases between them. Germline V lookup: CDR1 DFQATT, CDR2 SNEGSKA (reference sequence). The CDR3 bases are TGCAGTGCTCTTGGACCGCCGCCGGGCTACGAGCAGTACTTC. Translated, it gives CSALGPPPGYEQYF.

The J gene is TRBJ1-2, the V gene TRBV20-1; TRBD1 matches at 8 bases. The CDR3 covers 14 residues. The germline CDR1 and CDR2 sequences are DFQATT and SNEGSKA (reference sequence). Trimming cost V 1 base and J 4 bases; bases outside gene matches: 5. CDR3 nucleotides: TGCAGTGCTAGAGTTGAACAGGGGGGCTATGGCTACACCTTC. Translation: CSARVEQGGYGYTF.

This chain uses TRBV29-1 with TRBJ2-5; TRBD2 matches 8 bases. CDR1 is SQVTM, CDR2 ANQGSEA, per germline. The CDR3 is 15 residues long. Trimming at V came to 5 bases and at J to 5 bases, leaving 13 bases not matched to a gene. CDR3 amino acids: CSVQSGGIIGETQYF. The CDR3 DNA follows: TGCAGCGTTCAAAGCGGGGGCATAATCGGGGAGACCCAGTACTTC.

This chain joins TRBV12-3 or TRBV12-4 and TRBJ1-2; D unclear. The CDR3 sequence is 13 residues long. The V gene lost 2 bases and the J gene lost 5 bases, with 9 bases spanning the gap. The chain's CDR3 is CASSLLWAYGYTF. For the CDR3, the DNA is TGTGCCAGCAGTTTATTGTGGGCTTATGGCTACACCTTC.

In its sample, this clonotype was seen a few times. The chain links TRBV7-6 to TRBJ2-5; D possibly matches TRBD1 or TRBD2 (5 bases each). Germline CDR1 is SGHVS and CDR2 is FNYEAQ. Trimming took off 5 bases at V and 4 bases at J, with 11 bases between the two ends. The CDR3 spans 13 residues. The CDR3: CASSLMRGETQYF. The CDR3 DNA is TGTGCCAGCAGCCTAATGAGGGGAGAGACCCAGTACTTC.

Written as DNA, the CDR3 is TGCAGCGTTGGTGGACTAGAGGCTTTCTTT. This gives the protein CSVGGLEAFF. The V gene is TRBV29-1, the J gene TRBJ1-1; D remains ambiguous. Trimming removed 4 bases at V and 11 bases at J, with 11 bases between. Germline V gene lookup returns CDR1 SQVTM and CDR2 ANQGSEA. The length of the CDR3 is 10 residues.

V usage is TRBV5-1 and J usage is TRBJ1-3; no definite D call. CDR1 is SGHRS and CDR2 is YFSETQ in the germline V gene. The CDR3 spans 20 residues. V was pared by 0 bases and J by 0 bases, with 22 bases between. CDR3 loop: CASSLAGSLGELDSGNTIYF. The CDR3 DNA reads TGCGCCAGCAGCTTGGCCGGCTCTCTCGGGGAACTAGACTCTGGAAACACCATATATTTT.

This chain connects TRBV3-1 to TRBJ1-4; no clear D. The CDR3 covers 12 residues. The germline gives CDR1 LGHDT, CDR2 YNNKEL (reference sequence). The germline V and J ends were trimmed by 6 bases and 16 bases, with 18 bases remaining between them. The CDR3 DNA reads as TGTGCCAGCAGTACCGGGAATCGGGTGCAGTTTTTT. It codes for CASSTGNRVQFF.

This clonotype was found a few times. The chain is built from TRBV4-2 and TRBJ2-1; 10 nucleotides line up with TRBD1. CDR1 and CDR2 from the germline V gene are LGHNA and YNFKEQ. V was pared by 4 bases and J by 2 bases, with 5 bases of the junction left unmatched. There are 16 residues in the CDR3. CDR3 nucleotides: TGTGCCAGCAGCCGACAGGGGGCTGGGGCCTACAATGAGCAGTTCTTC. Protein: CASSRQGAGAYNEQFF.

This clonotype has only a few counts. This chain joins TRBV27 and TRBJ2-7; TRBD2 aligns across 7 bases. CDR3 length: 14 amino acids. Looked up from germline, CDR1 is MNHEY and CDR2 is SMNVEV (reference sequence). Trimming removed 0 bases from V and 7 bases from J; junction bases left unmatched: 6. CDR3 loop: CASSLSNRAGEQYF. CDR3 nucleotide sequence: TGTGCCAGCAGTTTATCTAACAGAGCGGGGGAGCAGTACTTC.

The chain links TRBV12-3 or TRBV12-4 to TRBJ1-5; 7 bases map to TRBD1. V was pared by 7 bases and J by 3 bases, with 3 bases of the junction left unmatched. This CDR3 comprises 13 residues. DNA for the CDR3: TGTGCCAGCATCGGACAGGTCAATCAGCCCCAGCATTTT. This translates into CASIGQVNQPQHF.

The chain employs TRBV6-5 and TRBJ2-2, with D uncertain. Germline loops: CDR1 MNHEY, CDR2 SVGAGI. V gave up 2 bases and J gave up 0 bases, with 4 bases separating them. This CDR3 is 14 amino acids long. The CDR3 here is CASSYGANTGELFF. CDR3 sequence (DNA): TGTGCCAGCAGTTACGGCGCGAACACCGGGGAGCTGTTTTTT.

This clonotype was counted between two and nine times. This chain's CDR3 is CASSLDPQYEQYF. Written as DNA, the CDR3 is TGTGCCAGCAGTTTAGATCCCCAATACGAGCAGTACTTC. The chain recombines TRBV12-3 or TRBV12-4 with TRBJ2-7; D unresolved. Trimming removed 1 base from V and 4 bases from J, with 8 bases in between. The CDR3 consists of 13 residues.

The J gene is TRBJ1-5, the V gene TRBV6-1; 7 bases agree with TRBD1. The CDR3 is 14 residues long. Germline values: CDR1 MNHNS, CDR2 SASEGT. The junction had 5 bases not matched to a gene; V was cut back by 3 bases and J by 6 bases. DNA of the CDR3: TGTGCCAGCAGTGATCGACAGGGCGGTCAGCCCCAGCATTTT. Translating gives CASSDRQGGQPQHF.

This clonotype was counted a few times. This chain uses TRBV4-2 with TRBJ2-5, with TRBD2 as a possible D gene (7 bases). Trimming stripped 0 bases from V and 1 base from J, with 9 bases between. CDR1 LGHNA and CDR2 YNFKEQ come from the germline V gene. This CDR3 region has 15 residues. The CDR3 nucleotides read TGTGCCAGCAGCCAAGATAGGGGGGGCCAAGAGACCCAGTACTTC. This sequence encodes CASSQDRGGQETQYF.

This clonotype was picked up a small number of times. The rearrangement links TRBV6-1 to TRBJ1-2, with D possibly being TRBD1 (5 bases). The V gene lost 5 bases and the J gene lost 2 bases, with 24 bases spanning the gap. Germline V gene data show CDR1 as MNHNS and CDR2 as SASEGT. The CDR3 loop spans 18 amino acids. The CDR3 DNA sequence: TGTGCCAGCAGTCCTCTAGGGACGGCGGCCCCAATCAACTATGGCTACACCTTC. Protein: CASSPLGTAAPINYGYTF.

This clonotype was found a few times. This rearrangement joins TRBV18 to TRBJ1-1; D gene unclear. Germline-derived CDR1 and CDR2 are KGHSH and LQKENI. Deletions cut 3 bases from V and 1 base from J, with 12 bases between. The CDR3 consists of 15 residues. CDR3 region: CASSPRQGSNTEAFF. The CDR3 nucleotides read TGTGCCAGCTCACCCAGACAAGGTTCGAACACTGAAGCTTTCTTT.

The chain employs TRBV29-1 and TRBJ2-3, with 9 bases matching TRBD1. The CDR3 spans 13 residues. Looked up from germline, CDR1 is SQVTM and CDR2 is ANQGSEA. Germline trimming cut 7 bases from V and 4 bases from J; bases unmatched to any gene: 6. CDR3 sequence: CSERTGVADTQYF. Here the CDR3 DNA reads TGCAGCGAAAGGACAGGGGTCGCAGATACGCAGTATTTT.

The genes are TRBV7-2 and TRBJ2-1; no clear D gene. The CDR3 totals 13 residues. CDR1 SGHTA and CDR2 FQGNSA come from the germline V gene. V shed 1 base and J shed 9 bases, with 10 bases lying between them. CDR3 bases: TGTGCCAGCAGCTTAGGACTTGACGCTGAGCAGTTCTTC. Its protein product is CASSLGLDAEQFF.

This clonotype turned up a few times. The chain has TRBV7-3 and TRBJ2-3, with a weak D call TRBD2 (7 bases). Trimming left V 2 bases short and J 2 bases short, with 11 bases between. CDR1 is SGHTA, CDR2 FQGTGA, per germline. The CDR3 is made up of 15 amino acids. The CDR3 DNA reads as TGTGCCAGCAGCTTATGGGGGGGCTACACAGATACGCAGTATTTT. Protein product: CASSLWGGYTDTQYF.

Only one count was recorded for this clonotype. The genes are TRBV5-1 and TRBJ2-1; 16 nucleotides match TRBD2. The CDR3 totals 22 residues. The ends lost 0 bases at V and 3 bases at J; junction bases unmatched: 15. CDR1 and CDR2 from the germline V gene are SGHRS and YFSETQ. CDR3 protein: CASSLAGRTGTSGGGSYNEQFF. The CDR3 nucleotides read TGCGCCAGCAGCTTGGCCGGAAGAACCGGGACTAGCGGGGGGGGGAGCTACAATGAGCAGTTCTTC.

The chain joins TRBV5-1 to TRBJ1-1, with D possibly TRBD1 on 5 matching bases. Germline CDR1 SGHRS, CDR2 YFSETQ. This CDR3 has 15 residues. The ends were cut back, 5 bases at V and 6 bases at J, with 20 bases in the middle. The CDR3 sequence is CASRSRGRRISEAFF. DNA for the CDR3: TGCGCCAGCAGGAGTCGGGGCCGGCGAATATCTGAAGCTTTCTTT.